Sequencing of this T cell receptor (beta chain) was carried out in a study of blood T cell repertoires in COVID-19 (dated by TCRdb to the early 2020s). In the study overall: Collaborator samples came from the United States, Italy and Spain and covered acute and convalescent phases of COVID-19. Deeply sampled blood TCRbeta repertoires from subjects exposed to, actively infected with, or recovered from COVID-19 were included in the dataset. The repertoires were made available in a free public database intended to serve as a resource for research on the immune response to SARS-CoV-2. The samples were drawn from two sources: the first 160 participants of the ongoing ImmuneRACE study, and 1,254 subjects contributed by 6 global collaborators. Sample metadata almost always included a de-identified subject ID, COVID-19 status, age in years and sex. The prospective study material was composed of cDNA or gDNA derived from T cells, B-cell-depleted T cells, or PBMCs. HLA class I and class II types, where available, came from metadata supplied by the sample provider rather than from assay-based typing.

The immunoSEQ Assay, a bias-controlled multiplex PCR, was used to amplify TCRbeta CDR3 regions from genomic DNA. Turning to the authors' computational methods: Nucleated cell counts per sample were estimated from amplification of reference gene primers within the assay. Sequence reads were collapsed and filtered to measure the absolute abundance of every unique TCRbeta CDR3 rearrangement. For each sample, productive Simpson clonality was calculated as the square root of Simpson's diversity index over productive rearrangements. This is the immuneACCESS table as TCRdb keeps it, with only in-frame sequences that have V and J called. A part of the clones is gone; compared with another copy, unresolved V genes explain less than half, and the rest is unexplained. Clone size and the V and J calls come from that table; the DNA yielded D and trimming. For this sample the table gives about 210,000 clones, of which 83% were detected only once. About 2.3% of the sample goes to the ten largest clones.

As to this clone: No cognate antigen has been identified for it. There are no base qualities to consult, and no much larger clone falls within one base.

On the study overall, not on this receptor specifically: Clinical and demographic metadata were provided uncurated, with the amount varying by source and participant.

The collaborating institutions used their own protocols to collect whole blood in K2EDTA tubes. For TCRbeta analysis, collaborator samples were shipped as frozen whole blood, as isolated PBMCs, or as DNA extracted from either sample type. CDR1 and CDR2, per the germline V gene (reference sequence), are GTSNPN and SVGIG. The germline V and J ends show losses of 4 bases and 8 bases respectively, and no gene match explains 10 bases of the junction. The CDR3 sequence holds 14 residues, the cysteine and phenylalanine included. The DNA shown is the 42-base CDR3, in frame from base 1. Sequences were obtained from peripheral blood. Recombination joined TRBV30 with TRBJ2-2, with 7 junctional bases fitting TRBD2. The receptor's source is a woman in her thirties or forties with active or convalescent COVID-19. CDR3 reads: CAWTPLGGGGELFF. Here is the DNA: TGTGCCTGGACACCCCTTGGGGGGGGAGGGGAGCTGTTTTTT.